These 32 T cell receptor beta chains came from one sample sequenced in a study of blood T cell repertoires in COVID-19. The repertoire was sequenced with immunoSEQ multiplex PCR; TCRdb's copy has only in-frame clones and lacks some. The table lists about 40,000 clones, more than 85% of them singletons, with approximately 19% in the top ten. Sequencing was done on a sample of peripheral blood. The receptors originated from a man aged 45-65 years in a cohort sampled during active COVID-19.

In this sample, this clone turned up once. The same CDR3 also results from other DNA sequences found in this sample. The chain uses TRBV29-1 and TRBJ1-5, with TRBD1 matching over 10 bases. The ends lost 6 bases at V and 6 bases at J; junction bases unmatched: 5. This CDR3 is built from 13 residues. CDR1 SQVTM and CDR2 ANQGSEA come from the germline V gene. Here the CDR3 reads CSVRQGAGQPQHF. CDR3 sequence (DNA): TGCAGCGTAAGACAGGGGGCCGGTCAGCCCCAGCATTTT.

Points on this clone: At one end the junction does not follow the germline gene, possibly because of a read error. The chain combines TRBV12-3 or TRBV12-4 with TRBJ2-1; D is perhaps TRBD2 (5 bases). The CDR3 is 12 amino acids. CDR3 sequence: CASSVDYDEQFF. CDR3 DNA: TGTGCCAGCAGCGTCGACTACGATGAGCAGTTCTTC.

The chain links TRBV24-1 to TRBJ2-3, with 12 bases fitting TRBD1. With V trimmed by 4 bases and J by 6 bases, 10 bases remained unmatched. Germline assignment: CDR1 KGHDR and CDR2 SFDVKD. The CDR3 extends over 17 amino acids. The CDR3 loop is CATSDRYGTGGEDTQYF. As DNA, the CDR3 is TGTGCCACCAGTGACCGCTACGGGACAGGGGGCGAGGATACGCAGTATTTT.

The chain joins TRBV7-8 to TRBJ1-5; tentative D call: TRBD1 (5 bases). The V end was cut by 1 base, the J end by 7 bases, with 11 bases between. The CDR3 spans 14 residues. The V gene's germline CDR1 is SGHVS and CDR2 FQNEAQ. This chain's CDR3 is CASSLGTGRQPQHF. DNA of the CDR3: TGTGCCAGCAGCTTAGGAACAGGCAGACAGCCCCAGCATTTT. Full variable domain (outside the CDR3, taken from reference TRBV7-8 and TRBJ1-5): GAGVSQSPRYKVAKRGQDVALRCDPISGHVSLFWYQQALGQGPEFLTYFQNEAQLDKSGLPSDRFFAERPEGSVSTLKIQRTQQEDSAVYLCASSLGTGRQPQHFGDGTRLSIL.

This chain links TRBV6-5 with TRBJ2-7; possibly TRBD2 for D (6 bases). The V and J ends lost 5 bases and 4 bases respectively, with 18 bases between them. The germline V gene has CDR1 MNHEY and CDR2 SVGAGI. CDR3 length: 15 residues. Here the CDR3 reads CASSRERVVGYEQYV. For the CDR3, the DNA is TGTGCCAGCAGTCGGGAGAGGGTAGTAGGTTACGAGCAGTACGTC.

The rearrangement uses TRBV2 and TRBJ2-7; no definite D call. CDR1 SNHLY and CDR2 FYNNEI come from the germline V gene. This CDR3 is 12 amino acids long. Trimming stripped 8 bases from V and 0 bases from J, with 8 bases between. CDR3 residues: CASEISSYEQYF. Written as DNA, the CDR3 is TGTGCCAGCGAGATTAGCTCCTACGAGCAGTACTTC.

CDR3 nucleotide sequence: TGTGCCACCAGAGAGCGGGGCAGGGGATTGAACACCGGGGAGCTGTTTTTT. It encodes CATRERGRGLNTGELFF. The genes are TRBV3-1 (or the pseudogene TRBV3-2) and TRBJ2-2, with D possibly being TRBD2 (7 bases). The V gene lost 10 bases and the J gene lost 1 base, with 22 bases spanning the gap. Germline CDR1 and CDR2: LGHDT and YNNKEL (reference sequence). The CDR3 is 17 amino acids.

The chain uses TRBV7-8 and TRBJ2-1; 9 bases are shared with TRBD2. The V and J ends lost 2 bases and 8 bases, in that order; junction bases with no gene match: 7. CDR3 length: 15 residues. Germline lookup yields CDR1 SGHVS and CDR2 FQNEAQ. CDR3 sequence (DNA): TGTGCCAGCAGCTTACTAGGCGGGGGGGCCGATGAGCAGTTCTTC. This gives the protein CASSLLGGGADEQFF. The full variable domain, with the rest looked up from reference TRBV7-8 and TRBJ2-1, is GAGVSQSPRYKVAKRGQDVALRCDPISGHVSLFWYQQALGQGPEFLTYFQNEAQLDKSGLPSDRFFAERPEGSVSTLKIQRTQQEDSAVYLCASSLLGGGADEQFFGPGTRLTVL.

V gene TRBV18 combines with J gene TRBJ2-7, with D possibly being TRBD1 (6 bases). Germline CDR1 and CDR2: KGHSH and LQKENI. The CDR3 runs to 15 residues. Trimming left V 2 bases short and J 2 bases short, with 13 bases between. DNA of the CDR3: TGTGCCAGCTCACCAGAGGGGGTTCCGACCTACGAGCAGTACTTC. Protein: CASSPEGVPTYEQYF.

In this sample, this clone turned up a few times. This sequence may be a read error, since a much larger clone differs from it by one base. This sample includes further DNA sequences coding for the same CDR3. CDR3 DNA: TGCAGCGTTAAACAGGGGGCCGGTCAGCCCCAGCATTTT. Translation gives CSVKQGAGQPQHF. The chain carries TRBV29-1 and TRBJ1-5; 9 nucleotides align to TRBD1. The germline V gene encodes CDR1 SQVTM and CDR2 ANQGSEA. The trim removed 5 bases at V and 6 bases at J, leaving 5 bases unmatched. The CDR3 is 13 residues long.

In DNA form, the CDR3 reads TGCGCCAGCAGCTCCGACAGGGGCACTGAAGCTTTCTTT. Translation: CASSSDRGTEAFF. This chain uses TRBV5-1 with TRBJ1-1, with 8 bases lining up with TRBD1. The germline V gene encodes CDR1 SGHRS and CDR2 YFSETQ. The junction had 2 bases not matched to a gene; V was cut back by 3 bases and J by 4 bases. The CDR3 loop spans 13 amino acids.

V usage is TRBV7-6 and J usage is TRBJ2-1; 8 nucleotides align to TRBD1. The ends lost 2 bases at V and 4 bases at J; junction bases unmatched: 4. The CDR3 has 15 residues. Germline CDR1 and CDR2: SGHVS and FNYEAQ. CDR3 sequence (DNA): TGTGCCAGCAGCTTAATACACAGGGGGTACAATGAGCAGTTCTTC. This gives the protein CASSLIHRGYNEQFF.

The J gene is TRBJ2-4, the V gene TRBV19; 7 bases are a match to TRBD1. The CDR3 spans 15 residues. Germline loops: CDR1 LNHDA, CDR2 SQIVND (reference sequence). With 3 bases clipped from V and 10 bases from J, the junction kept 12 bases outside the gene matches. This CDR3 is CASSIGWSKQGIQYF. Here the CDR3 DNA reads TGTGCCAGTAGTATTGGTTGGTCGAAACAGGGGATTCAGTACTTC.

This chain joins TRBV6-5 and TRBJ1-5, with D uncertain. Per the germline V gene, CDR1 is MNHEY and CDR2 is SVGAGI. This CDR3 spans 14 amino acids. V was pared by 2 bases and J by 4 bases, with 9 bases between. The DNA of the CDR3 is TGTGCCAGCAGTTACGGCAGTATAAATCAGCCCCAGCATTTT. The encoded protein is CASSYGSINQPQHF.

This clone was detected once. The chain links TRBV19 to TRBJ1-1; TRBD1 matches 8 bases. The germline V gene encodes CDR1 LNHDA and CDR2 SQIVND (reference sequence). Trimming cost V 4 bases and J 0 bases; bases outside gene matches: 7. The CDR3 loop spans 16 amino acids. The CDR3 DNA follows: TGTGCCAGTAGTACCTCACGACAGGGGCTGAACACTGAAGCTTTCTTT. The encoded protein is CASSTSRQGLNTEAFF. The full variable domain, in which reference TRBV19 and TRBJ1-1 provide the parts outside the CDR3, is DGGITQSPKYLFRKEGQNVTLSCEQNLNHDAMYWYRQDPGQGLRLIYYSQIVNDFQKGDIAEGYSVSREKKESFPLTVTSAQKNPTAFYLCASSTSRQGLNTEAFFGQGTRLTVV.

This clone was detected only once. The CDR3, as DNA: TGTGCCAGCAGCTTGGAAATGGGAGGGACCGGGGAGCTGTTTTTT. Amino acid sequence: CASSLEMGGTGELFF. This chain connects TRBV5-6 to TRBJ2-2, with 7 nucleotides matching TRBD2. The junction had 4 bases not matched to a gene; V was cut back by 0 bases and J by 5 bases. CDR3 length: 15 amino acids. The germline V gene encodes CDR1 SGHDT and CDR2 YYEEEE. The full variable domain, in which reference TRBV5-6 and TRBJ2-2 provide the parts outside the CDR3, is DAGVTQSPTHLIKTRGQQVTLRCSPKSGHDTVSWYQQALGQGPQFIFQYYEEEERQRGNFPDRFSGHQFPNYSSELNVNALLLGDSALYLCASSLEMGGTGELFFGEGSRLTVL.

The chain has TRBV5-1 and TRBJ2-7, with D perhaps TRBD1 (5 bases). The CDR3 runs to 14 residues. Deletions cut 0 bases from V and 3 bases from J, with 10 bases between. The germline gives CDR1 SGHRS, CDR2 YFSETQ. CDR3 amino acids: CASSLVGADYEQYF. The CDR3 bases are TGCGCCAGCAGCTTGGTTGGGGCCGACTACGAGCAGTACTTC. Combining the CDR3 with reference TRBV5-1 and TRBJ2-7 gives the whole variable domain KAGVTQTPRYLIKTRGQQVTLSCSPISGHRSVSWYQQTPGQGLQFLFEYFSETQRNKGNFPGRFSGRQFSNSRSEMNVSTLELGDSALYLCASSLVGADYEQYFGPGTRLTVT.

The DNA for the CDR3 is TGTGCCTGGACCAGAATCACAGATACGCAGTATTTT. Translating it yields CAWTRITDTQYF. The chain joins TRBV30 to TRBJ2-3; no firm D call. There are 12 residues in the CDR3. Germline CDR1 reads GTSNPN; CDR2 reads SVGIG (reference sequence). V was trimmed by 4 bases and J by 2 bases, leaving 7 bases between them.

The chain employs TRBV7-9 and TRBJ2-1; TRBD1 agrees at 7 bases. The germline CDR1 and CDR2 sequences are SEHNR and FQNEAQ (reference sequence). The CDR3 runs to 18 residues. Losses at the gene ends were 6 bases for V and 0 bases for J; bases not matched to a gene: 14. The CDR3 DNA follows: TGTGCCAGCAGACCGAGGGGGCGCGAAGGGGGCTCCTACAATGAGCAGTTCTTC. Translation gives CASRPRGREGGSYNEQFF.

The V and J genes are TRBV12-5 and TRBJ2-3; 10 bases fit TRBD2. Trimming took 5 bases from V and 5 from J; bases not matched to a gene: 10. The CDR3 covers 16 residues. CDR1 LGHNT and CDR2 FRNRAP come from the germline V gene. The CDR3 DNA follows: TGTGCTAGTGGTCCCCCCCGTATAGCGGGGGGAGATACGCAGTATTTT. This encodes CASGPPRIAGGDTQYF.

The chain links TRBV7-8 to TRBJ2-1; D possibly corresponds to TRBD1 (6 bases). The CDR3 spans 14 residues. The germline gives CDR1 SGHVS, CDR2 FQNEAQ. The V end was cut by 1 base, the J end by 2 bases, with 6 bases between. The CDR3 protein is CASSLDRAYNEQFF. As DNA, the CDR3 is TGTGCCAGCAGCTTAGACAGGGCCTACAATGAGCAGTTCTTC.

The rearrangement joins TRBV9 to TRBJ2-2; 11 positions agree with TRBD2. The germline V gene has CDR1 SGDLS and CDR2 YYNGEE. Trimming at V came to 4 bases and at J to 3 bases, leaving 14 bases not matched to a gene. The CDR3 is made up of 19 amino acids. This CDR3 reads CASSLTSGLADPYTGELFF. The CDR3 DNA reads TGTGCCAGCAGCCTGACGTCGGGACTAGCGGATCCCTACACCGGGGAGCTGTTTTTT.

V usage is TRBV7-2 and J usage is TRBJ1-3; D is perhaps TRBD1 (5 bases). Germline V gene lookup returns CDR1 SGHTA and CDR2 FQGNSA. With 7 bases removed from V and 4 bases from J, the gap between germline ends came to 17 bases. This CDR3 is 15 amino acids long. The CDR3 DNA reads TGTGCCAGCACGCTCTGGCAGGGAACGGGAAACACCATATATTTT. Amino acid sequence: CASTLWQGTGNTIYF.

V and J are TRBV6-2 or TRBV6-3 and TRBJ2-3; 7 bases are a match to TRBD1. CDR3 size: 15 residues. Germline lookup yields CDR1 MNHEY and CDR2 SVGEGT. The junction had 10 bases not matched to a gene; V was cut back by 5 bases and J by 5 bases. Here the CDR3 reads CASSKSQGLGDTQYF. The CDR3 DNA is TGTGCCAGCAGTAAATCACAGGGGTTAGGAGATACGCAGTATTTT.

This sequence joins TRBV6-5 and TRBJ1-4, with no clear D. The CDR3 covers 13 residues. With 2 bases removed from V and 5 bases from J, the gap between germline ends came to 6 bases. Germline CDR1 MNHEY, CDR2 SVGAGI. Here the CDR3 reads CASSYNRNEKLFF. In DNA form, the CDR3 reads TGTGCCAGCAGTTACAACAGAAATGAAAAACTGTTTTTT.

The chain employs TRBV9 and TRBJ2-1, with unresolved D. Germline loops: CDR1 SGDLS, CDR2 YYNGEE. The CDR3 contains 13 residues. V was clipped by 0 bases and J by 4 bases, with 5 bases between them. The CDR3 region is CASSVELYNEQFF. In DNA, the CDR3 is TGTGCCAGCAGCGTAGAACTGTACAATGAGCAGTTCTTC.

The chain links TRBV9 to TRBJ2-1, with 9 bases identical to TRBD2. Germline V gene lookup returns CDR1 SGDLS and CDR2 YYNGEE. There are 15 residues in the CDR3. V was clipped by 1 base and J by 5 bases; unmatched bases: 4. The CDR3 loop is CASSVSGLAHNEQFF. DNA of the CDR3: TGTGCCAGCAGCGTATCGGGACTAGCCCACAATGAGCAGTTCTTC.

V gene TRBV11-2 combines with J gene TRBJ2-5; 9 bases are a match to TRBD1. Germline trimming cut 5 bases from V and 4 bases from J; bases unmatched to any gene: 2. Germline V gives CDR1 SGHAT, CDR2 FQNNGV. The CDR3 has 13 residues. The CDR3 DNA reads TGTGCCAGCAGCCCGGGACAGGGAGAGACCCAGTACTTC. Its protein product is CASSPGQGETQYF.

V usage is TRBV19 and J usage is TRBJ1-1; tentatively, D is TRBD1 (6 bases). This CDR3 has 11 amino acids. Per the germline V gene, CDR1 is LNHDA and CDR2 is SQIVND (reference sequence). Between the trimmed V and J ends, which lost 6 bases and 8 bases, there was a span of 10 bases. CDR3 region: CASRIGTEAFF. For the CDR3, the DNA is TGTGCCAGTAGAATCGGGACAGAAGCTTTCTTT.

The CDR3 loop is CASSPFSGQGQANTGELFF. DNA for the CDR3: TGTGCCAGCTCACCCTTCTCGGGACAGGGACAGGCGAACACCGGGGAGCTGTTTTTT. The chain couples TRBV18 to TRBJ2-2, with 9 bases identical to TRBD1. The CDR3 extends over 19 amino acids. The junction had 11 bases not matched to a gene; V was cut back by 3 bases and J by 0 bases. The V gene's germline CDR1 is KGHSH and CDR2 LQKENI. Drawing the rest from reference TRBV18 and TRBJ2-2, the complete variable domain is NAGVMQNPRHLVRRRGQEARLRCSPMKGHSHVYWYRQLPEEGLKFMVYLQKENIIDESGMPKERFSAEFPKEGPSILRIQQVVRGDSAAYFCASSPFSGQGQANTGELFFGEGSRLTVL.

This chain connects TRBV5-5 to TRBJ2-5, with 7 bases identical to TRBD2. The CDR3 sequence is 14 residues long. V trimming: 4 bases; J trimming: 5 bases; junction bases outside the gene matches: 8. Germline V gene data show CDR1 as SGHKS and CDR2 as YYEKEE (reference sequence). The DNA of the CDR3 is TGTGCCAGCAGCCTCGCGGGGAGGGAGGAGACCCAGTACTTC. It translates to CASSLAGREETQYF.

V usage is TRBV12-3 or TRBV12-4 and J usage is TRBJ2-7; a possible D gene is TRBD2 (5 bases). V lost 6 bases, J lost 1 base, and 10 bases lay in between. The CDR3 runs to 13 residues. This chain's CDR3 is CASRGGESYEQYV. The CDR3 DNA sequence: TGTGCCAGCAGGGGTGGGGAGTCCTACGAGCAGTACGTC.